One sample yielded the 9 T cell receptor beta chains listed below, sequenced in a study of glioma-infiltrating T cells. TCR alpha and beta CDR3 regions were amplified from RNA using iRepertoire nested multiplex PCR. One entry per CDR3 protein, called by TCRdb with MiXCR from the multiplex PCR reads. The sample contains about 190,000 distinct CDR3 sequences, about 32% of which appear only once. The sample was glioma tissue, nonneoplastic brain tissue, or PBMCs (not recorded which). These receptors originate from a human donor with low-grade glioma or glioblastoma, undergoing nonglioma brain surgery, or in good health (not recorded which).

On this clonotype itself: A read error is possible here, since a much larger clone lies one base away. The chain uses TRBV11-2 and TRBJ2-5; D remains unclear. The ends were cut back, 1 base at V and 4 bases at J, with 10 bases in the middle. The CDR3 contains 14 residues. The V gene's germline CDR1 is SGHAT and CDR2 FQNNGV. The CDR3 DNA is TGTGCCAGCAGCTTAGGGCAGCGTAGAGAGACCCAGTACTTC. Translating it yields CASSLGQRRETQYF.

This clonotype was seen repeatedly, ten times or more. The chain recombines TRBV4-3 with TRBJ2-7; D perhaps matches TRBD2 (5 bases). This CDR3 comprises 15 residues. Per germline, CDR1 LGHNA and CDR2 YSLEER. V lost 0 bases and J 2 bases, leaving 11 bases between the germline ends. The CDR3 region is CASSQDTGRTYEQYF. The CDR3 DNA sequence: TGCGCCAGCAGCCAAGATACGGGAAGGACCTACGAGCAGTACTTC.

The J gene is TRBJ1-4, the V gene TRBV12-3 or TRBV12-4; perhaps TRBD1 as D (6 bases). The germline V and J ends were trimmed by 7 bases and 8 bases, with 14 bases remaining between them. The CDR3 runs to 13 residues. The CDR3 is CASTKLTGEKLFF. The CDR3 DNA reads as TGTGCCAGCACCAAACTCACAGGGGAAAAACTGTTTTTT.

This clonotype was counted many times. V gene TRBV9 combines with J gene TRBJ2-3, with 9 bases matching TRBD1. V gave up 4 bases and J gave up 4 bases; unmatched junction bases: 7. Looked up from germline, CDR1 is SGDLS and CDR2 is YYNGEE. The CDR3 is 15 residues long. Here the CDR3 DNA reads TGTGCCAGCAGCAAAGACAGGGGGATTGCAGATACGCAGTATTTT. This gives the protein CASSKDRGIADTQYF. Supplemented by reference TRBV9 and TRBJ2-3, the full variable domain reads DSGVTQTPKHLITATGQRVTLRCSPRSGDLSVYWYQQSLDQGLQFLIQYYNGEERAKGNILERFSAQQFPDLHSELNLSSLELGDSALYFCASSKDRGIADTQYFGPGTRLTVL.

To note about this clonotype: This may be a read error: a much more frequent sequence differs by one nucleotide. The rearrangement uses TRBV7-2 and TRBJ2-7; 8 nucleotides agree with TRBD2. The CDR3 is 17 amino acids. V lost 5 bases to trimming and J lost 4 bases; unmatched junction nucleotides: 16. From germline, CDR1 is SGHTA and CDR2 FQGNSA. The DNA of the CDR3 is TGTGCCAGCAGCCCAGAAGGGGGGGTAGCGGGAACATACGAGCAGTACTTC. Translation: CASSPEGGVAGTYEQYF.

This clonotype occurred many times. The chain uses TRBV7-2 and TRBJ2-5; 7 bases match TRBD2. This CDR3 is 15 amino acids long. Unmatched junction bases numbered 7, after V lost 3 bases and J lost 3 bases. Looked up from germline, CDR1 is SGHTA and CDR2 is FQGNSA. The CDR3 spells CASSFLGGPEETQYF. The CDR3 coding sequence is TGTGCCAGCAGCTTTCTGGGAGGGCCGGAAGAGACCCAGTACTTC.

This rearrangement joins TRBV6-1 to TRBJ2-1, with 14 bases identical to TRBD2. The trim removed 1 base at V and 5 bases at J, leaving 1 base unmatched. The CDR3 runs 16 residues. Per the germline V gene, CDR1 is MNHNS and CDR2 is SASEGT. CDR3: CASSEGLAGGDNEQFF. As DNA, the CDR3 is TGTGCCAGCAGTGAAGGACTAGCGGGAGGGGACAATGAGCAGTTCTTC.

This clonotype showed up many times. The genes are TRBV7-2 and TRBJ1-2, with D uncertain. V was pared by 5 bases and J by 9 bases, with 13 bases between. Germline V CDR1 and CDR2: SGHTA, FQGNSA. The CDR3 sequence is 12 residues long. CDR3: CASSPRTDRYTF. For the CDR3, the DNA is TGTGCCAGCAGCCCTAGGACGGACCGCTACACCTTC.

At least ten counts were recorded for this clonotype. The chain has TRBV7-2 and TRBJ1-5, with TRBD1 as a possible D gene (6 bases). The CDR3 is 13 amino acids. Trimming cost V 5 bases and J 7 bases, with 12 bases left between them. CDR1 is SGHTA and CDR2 is FQGNSA in the germline V gene. The CDR3 sequence: CASSPGGGQPQHF. CDR3 DNA sequence: TGTGCCAGCAGCCCGGGAGGGGGACAGCCCCAGCATTTT.